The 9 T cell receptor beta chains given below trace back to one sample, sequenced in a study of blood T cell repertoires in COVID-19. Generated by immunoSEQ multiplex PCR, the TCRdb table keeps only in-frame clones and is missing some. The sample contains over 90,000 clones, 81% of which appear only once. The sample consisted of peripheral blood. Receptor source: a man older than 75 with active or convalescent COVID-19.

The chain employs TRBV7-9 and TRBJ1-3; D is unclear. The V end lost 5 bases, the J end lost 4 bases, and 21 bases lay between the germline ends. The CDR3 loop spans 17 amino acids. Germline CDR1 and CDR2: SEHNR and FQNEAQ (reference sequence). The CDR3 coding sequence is TGTGCCAGCAGCCCGCCGGGGATGGGAACGGCAGGAAACACCATATATTTT. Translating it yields CASSPPGMGTAGNTIYF.

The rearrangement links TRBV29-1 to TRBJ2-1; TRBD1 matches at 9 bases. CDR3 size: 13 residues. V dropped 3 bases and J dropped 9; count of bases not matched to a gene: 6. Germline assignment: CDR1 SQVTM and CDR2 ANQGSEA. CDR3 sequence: CSVDRDRVGEQFF. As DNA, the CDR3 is TGCAGCGTTGACCGGGACAGGGTAGGTGAGCAGTTCTTC.

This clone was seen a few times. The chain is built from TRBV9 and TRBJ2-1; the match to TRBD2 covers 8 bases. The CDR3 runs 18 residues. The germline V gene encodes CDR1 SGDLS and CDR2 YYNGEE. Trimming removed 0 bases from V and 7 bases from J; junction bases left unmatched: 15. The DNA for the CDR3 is TGTGCCAGCAGCGTAGGTGGGCGAACTAGCGGCTTGGGGAATGAGCAGTTCTTC. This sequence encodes CASSVGGRTSGLGNEQFF.

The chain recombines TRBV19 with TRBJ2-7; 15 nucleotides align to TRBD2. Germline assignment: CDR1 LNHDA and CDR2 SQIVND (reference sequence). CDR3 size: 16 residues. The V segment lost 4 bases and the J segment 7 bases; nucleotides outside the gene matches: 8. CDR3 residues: CASSTVGGLAGGEQYF. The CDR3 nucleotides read TGTGCCAGTAGTACCGTCGGGGGACTAGCGGGGGGTGAGCAGTACTTC.

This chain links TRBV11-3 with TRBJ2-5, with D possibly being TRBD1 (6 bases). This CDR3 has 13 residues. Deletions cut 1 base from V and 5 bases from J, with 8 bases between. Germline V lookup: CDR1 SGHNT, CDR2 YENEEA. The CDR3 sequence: CASSLVRGETQYF. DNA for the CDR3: TGTGCCAGCAGCTTAGTCAGGGGTGAGACCCAGTACTTC.

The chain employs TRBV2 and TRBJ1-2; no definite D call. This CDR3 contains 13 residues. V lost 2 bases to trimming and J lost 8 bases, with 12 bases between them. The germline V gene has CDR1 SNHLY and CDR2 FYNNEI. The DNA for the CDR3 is TGTGCCAGCAGTGAACTACAGAGCGGGGGCTACACCTTC. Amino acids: CASSELQSGGYTF. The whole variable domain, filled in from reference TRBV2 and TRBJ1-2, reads EPEVTQTPSHQVTQMGQEVILRCVPISNHLYFYWYRQILGQKVEFLVSFYNNEISEKSEIFDDQFSVERPDGSNFTLKIRSTKLEDSAMYFCASSELQSGGYTFGSGTRLTVV.

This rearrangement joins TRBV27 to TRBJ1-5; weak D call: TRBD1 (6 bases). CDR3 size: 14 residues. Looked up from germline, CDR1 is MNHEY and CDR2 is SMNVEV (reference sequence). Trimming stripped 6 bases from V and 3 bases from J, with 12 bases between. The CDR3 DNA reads TGTGCCAGCAGCCCAGGACAGATCAATCAGCCCCAGCATTTT. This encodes CASSPGQINQPQHF.

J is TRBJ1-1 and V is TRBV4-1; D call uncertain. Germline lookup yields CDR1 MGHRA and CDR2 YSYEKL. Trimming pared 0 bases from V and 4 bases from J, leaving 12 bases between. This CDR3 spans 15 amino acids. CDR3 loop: CASSQDLRRSTEAFF. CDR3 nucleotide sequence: TGCGCCAGCAGCCAAGATCTAAGGCGGTCCACTGAAGCTTTCTTT.

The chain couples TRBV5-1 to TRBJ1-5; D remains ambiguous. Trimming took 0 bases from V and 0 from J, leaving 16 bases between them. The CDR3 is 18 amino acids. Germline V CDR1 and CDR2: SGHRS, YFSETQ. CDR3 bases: TGCGCCAGCAGCTTGGGGCCCTTGGCCCCCAATAGCAATCAGCCCCAGCATTTT. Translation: CASSLGPLAPNSNQPQHF.